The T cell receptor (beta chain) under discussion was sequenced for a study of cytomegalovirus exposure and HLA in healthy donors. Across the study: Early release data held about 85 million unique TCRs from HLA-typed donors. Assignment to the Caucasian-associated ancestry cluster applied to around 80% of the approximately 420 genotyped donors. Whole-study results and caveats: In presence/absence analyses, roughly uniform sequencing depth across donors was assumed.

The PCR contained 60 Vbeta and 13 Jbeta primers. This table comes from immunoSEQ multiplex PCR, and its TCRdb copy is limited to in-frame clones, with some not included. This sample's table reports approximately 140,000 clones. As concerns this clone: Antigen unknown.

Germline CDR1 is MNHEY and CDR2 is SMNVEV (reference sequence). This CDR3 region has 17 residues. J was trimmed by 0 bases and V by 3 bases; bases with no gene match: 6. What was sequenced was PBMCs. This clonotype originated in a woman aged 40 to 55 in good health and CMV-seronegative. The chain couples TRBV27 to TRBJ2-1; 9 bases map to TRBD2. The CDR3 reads CASSLASGESSYNEQFF. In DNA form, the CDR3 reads TGTGCCAGCAGTTTGGCTAGCGGGGAGAGCTCCTACAATGAGCAGTTCTTC.